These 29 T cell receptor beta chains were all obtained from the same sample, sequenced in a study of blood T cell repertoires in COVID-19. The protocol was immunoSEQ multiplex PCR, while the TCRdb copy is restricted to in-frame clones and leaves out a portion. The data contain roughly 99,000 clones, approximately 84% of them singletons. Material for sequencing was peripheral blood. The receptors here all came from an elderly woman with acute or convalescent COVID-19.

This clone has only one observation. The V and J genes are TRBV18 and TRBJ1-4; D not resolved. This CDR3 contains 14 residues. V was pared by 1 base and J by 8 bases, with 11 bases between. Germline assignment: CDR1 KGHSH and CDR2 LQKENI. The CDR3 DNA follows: TGTGCCAGCTCACCACGGAGGGCAGAAGAAAAACTGTTTTTT. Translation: CASSPRRAEEKLFF.

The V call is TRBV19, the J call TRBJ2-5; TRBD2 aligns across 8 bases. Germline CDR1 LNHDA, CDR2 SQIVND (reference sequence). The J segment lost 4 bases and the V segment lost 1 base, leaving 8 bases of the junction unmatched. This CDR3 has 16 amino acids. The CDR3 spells CASSIGLSAGAETQYF. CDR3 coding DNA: TGTGCCAGTAGTATAGGGCTCTCAGCGGGGGCAGAGACCCAGTACTTC. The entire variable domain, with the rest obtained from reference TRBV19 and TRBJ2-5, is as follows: DGGITQSPKYLFRKEGQNVTLSCEQNLNHDAMYWYRQDPGQGLRLIYYSQIVNDFQKGDIAEGYSVSREKKESFPLTVTSAQKNPTAFYLCASSIGLSAGAETQYFGPGTRLLVL.

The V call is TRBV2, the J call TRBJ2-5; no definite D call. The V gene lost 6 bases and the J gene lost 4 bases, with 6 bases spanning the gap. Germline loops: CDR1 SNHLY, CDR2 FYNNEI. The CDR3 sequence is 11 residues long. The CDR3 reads CASRILETQYF. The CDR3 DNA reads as TGTGCCAGCAGGATACTAGAGACCCAGTACTTC.

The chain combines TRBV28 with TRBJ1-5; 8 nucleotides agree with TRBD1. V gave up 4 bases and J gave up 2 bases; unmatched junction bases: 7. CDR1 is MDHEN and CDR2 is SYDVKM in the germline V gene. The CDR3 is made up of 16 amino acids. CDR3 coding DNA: TGTGCCAGCAGTTCGTACAGGGGGACGCGCAATCAGCCCCAGCATTTT. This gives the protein CASSSYRGTRNQPQHF.

Here the CDR3 reads CASSFSAQAGGTGYNEQFF. The DNA of the CDR3 is TGTGCCAGCAGCTTTTCCGCGCAAGCGGGGGGAACCGGGTACAATGAGCAGTTCTTC. The chain is built from TRBV9 and TRBJ2-1, with 9 bases identical to TRBD2. Germline trimming cut 4 bases from V and 4 bases from J; bases unmatched to any gene: 18. Germline lookup yields CDR1 SGDLS and CDR2 YYNGEE. This CDR3 has 19 residues.

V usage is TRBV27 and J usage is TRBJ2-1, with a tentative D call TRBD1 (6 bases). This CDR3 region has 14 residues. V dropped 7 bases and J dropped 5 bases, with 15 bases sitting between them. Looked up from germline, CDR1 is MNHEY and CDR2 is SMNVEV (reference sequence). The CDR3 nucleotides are TGTGCCAGCAAGCGGACAGACGCTAACAATGAGCAGTTCTTC. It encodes CASKRTDANNEQFF.

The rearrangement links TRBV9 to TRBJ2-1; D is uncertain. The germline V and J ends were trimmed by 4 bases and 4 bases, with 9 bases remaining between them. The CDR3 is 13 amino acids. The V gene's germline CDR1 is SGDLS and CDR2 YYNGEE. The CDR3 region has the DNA TGTGCCAGCAGCTCGGGTCAGTACAATGAGCAGTTCTTC. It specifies CASSSGQYNEQFF.

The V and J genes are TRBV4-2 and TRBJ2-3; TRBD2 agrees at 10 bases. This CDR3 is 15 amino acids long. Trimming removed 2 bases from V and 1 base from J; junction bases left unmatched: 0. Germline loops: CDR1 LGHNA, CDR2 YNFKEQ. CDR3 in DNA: TGTGCCAGCAGCCAAACTAGCGGGGGCACAGATACGCAGTATTTT. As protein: CASSQTSGGTDTQYF.

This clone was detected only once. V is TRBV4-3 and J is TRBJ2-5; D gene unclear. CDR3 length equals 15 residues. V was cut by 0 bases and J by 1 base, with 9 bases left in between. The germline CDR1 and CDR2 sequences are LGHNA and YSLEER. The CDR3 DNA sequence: TGCGCCAGCAGCCAAGAGCGGCATCGCCAAGAGACCCAGTACTTC. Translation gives CASSQERHRQETQYF.

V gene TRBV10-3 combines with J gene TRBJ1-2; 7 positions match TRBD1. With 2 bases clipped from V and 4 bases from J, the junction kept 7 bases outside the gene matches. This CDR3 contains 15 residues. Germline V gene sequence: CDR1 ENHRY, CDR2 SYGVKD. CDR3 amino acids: CAISEATGVGYGYTF. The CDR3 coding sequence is TGTGCCATCAGTGAGGCTACAGGGGTAGGCTATGGCTACACCTTC.

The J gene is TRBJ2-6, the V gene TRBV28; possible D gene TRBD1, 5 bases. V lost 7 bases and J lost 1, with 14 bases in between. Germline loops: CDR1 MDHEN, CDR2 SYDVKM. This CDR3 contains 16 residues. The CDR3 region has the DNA TGTGCCAGCACTCCCAGGGTTTGGTCTGGGGCCAACGTCCTGACTTTC. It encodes CASTPRVWSGANVLTF.

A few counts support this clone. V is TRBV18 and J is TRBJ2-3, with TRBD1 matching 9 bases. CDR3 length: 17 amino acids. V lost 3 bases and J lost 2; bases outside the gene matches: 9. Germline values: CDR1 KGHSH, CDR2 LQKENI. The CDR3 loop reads CASSPRGDRGNTDTQYF. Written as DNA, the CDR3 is TGTGCCAGCTCACCGCGGGGCGACAGGGGGAACACAGATACGCAGTATTTT. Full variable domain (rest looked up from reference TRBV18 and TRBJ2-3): NAGVMQNPRHLVRRRGQEARLRCSPMKGHSHVYWYRQLPEEGLKFMVYLQKENIIDESGMPKERFSAEFPKEGPSILRIQQVVRGDSAAYFCASSPRGDRGNTDTQYFGPGTRLTVL.

In nucleotides, the CDR3 is TGTGCCAGCAGCCAAGATTCCAGGGCTGAAGCTTTCTTT. This translates into CASSQDSRAEAFF. The chain uses TRBV3-1 (or the pseudogene TRBV3-2) and TRBJ1-1; D perhaps matches TRBD1 (5 bases). Germline CDR1 LGHDT, CDR2 YNNKEL (reference sequence). The CDR3 has 13 amino acids. Trimming removed 0 bases at V and 6 bases at J, with 8 bases between.

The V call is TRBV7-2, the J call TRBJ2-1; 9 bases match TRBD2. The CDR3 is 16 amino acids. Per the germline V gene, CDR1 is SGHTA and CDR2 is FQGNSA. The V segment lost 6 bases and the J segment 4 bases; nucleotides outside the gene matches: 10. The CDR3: CASRPPGTSFYNEQFF. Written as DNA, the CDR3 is TGTGCCAGCAGACCGCCCGGGACTAGCTTTTACAATGAGCAGTTCTTC.

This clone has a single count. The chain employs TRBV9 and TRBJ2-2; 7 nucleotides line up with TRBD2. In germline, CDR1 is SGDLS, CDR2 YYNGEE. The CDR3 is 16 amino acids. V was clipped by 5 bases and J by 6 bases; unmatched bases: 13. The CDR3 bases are TGTGCCAGCAGTCCCGCCCCGACGGGGGGTCCCGGGGAGCTGTTTTTT. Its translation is CASSPAPTGGPGELFF.

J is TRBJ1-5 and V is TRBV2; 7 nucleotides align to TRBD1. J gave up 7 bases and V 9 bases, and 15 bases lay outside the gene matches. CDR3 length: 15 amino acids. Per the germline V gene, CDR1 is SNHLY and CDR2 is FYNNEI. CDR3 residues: CASREGGQSSQPQHF. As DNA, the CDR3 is TGTGCCAGTCGTGAGGGGGGACAGTCCTCCCAGCCCCAGCATTTT. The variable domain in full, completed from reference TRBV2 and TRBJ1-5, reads EPEVTQTPSHQVTQMGQEVILRCVPISNHLYFYWYRQILGQKVEFLVSFYNNEISEKSEIFDDQFSVERPDGSNFTLKIRSTKLEDSAMYFCASREGGQSSQPQHFGDGTRLSIL.

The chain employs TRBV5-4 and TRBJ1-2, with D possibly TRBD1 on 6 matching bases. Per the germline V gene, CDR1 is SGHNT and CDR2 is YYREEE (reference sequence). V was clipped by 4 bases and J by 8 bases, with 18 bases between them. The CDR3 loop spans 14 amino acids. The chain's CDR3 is CASSPGQLIPGYTF. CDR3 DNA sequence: TGTGCCAGCAGCCCGGGACAACTCATCCCAGGCTACACCTTC. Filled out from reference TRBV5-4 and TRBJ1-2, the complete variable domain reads ETGVTQSPTHLIKTRGQQVTLRCSSQSGHNTVSWYQQALGQGPQFIFQYYREEENGRGNFPPRFSGLQFPNYSSELNVNALELDDSALYLCASSPGQLIPGYTFGSGTRLTVV.

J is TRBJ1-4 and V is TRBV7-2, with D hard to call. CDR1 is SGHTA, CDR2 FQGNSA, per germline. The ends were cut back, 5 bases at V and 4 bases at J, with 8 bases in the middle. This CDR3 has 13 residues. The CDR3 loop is CASSPYSNEKLFF. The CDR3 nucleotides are TGTGCCAGCAGCCCGTACAGTAATGAAAAACTGTTTTTT. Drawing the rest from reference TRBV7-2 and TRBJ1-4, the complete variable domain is GAGVSQSPSNKVTEKGKDVELRCDPISGHTALYWYRQSLGQGLEFLIYFQGNSAPDKSGLPSDRFSAERTGGSVSTLTIQRTQQEDSAVYLCASSPYSNEKLFFGSGTQLSVL.

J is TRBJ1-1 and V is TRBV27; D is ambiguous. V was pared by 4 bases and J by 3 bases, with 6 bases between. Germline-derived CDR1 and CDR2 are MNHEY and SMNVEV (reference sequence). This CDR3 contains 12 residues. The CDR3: CASSSRYTEAFF. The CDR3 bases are TGTGCCAGCAGTTCCCGGTACACTGAAGCTTTCTTT.

The CDR3 DNA reads TGTGCCAGCACCAGGGACAGGGGGGAGTATGGCTACACCTTC. It encodes CASTRDRGEYGYTF. This chain connects TRBV5-4 to TRBJ1-2, with 11 bases lining up with TRBD1. J lost 5 bases, V lost 6 bases, and 6 bases had no gene match. The CDR3 runs 14 residues. In germline, CDR1 is SGHNT, CDR2 YYREEE (reference sequence).

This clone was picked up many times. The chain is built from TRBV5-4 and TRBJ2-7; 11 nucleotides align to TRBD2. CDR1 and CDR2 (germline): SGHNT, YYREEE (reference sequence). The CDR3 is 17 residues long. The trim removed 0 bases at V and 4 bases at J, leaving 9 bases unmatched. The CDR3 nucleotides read TGTGCCAGCAGCTTGGCTAGCGGGGGGCGCCTGGGATACGAGCAGTACTTC. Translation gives CASSLASGGRLGYEQYF.

CDR3 residues: CASSLQGLANNEQFF. CDR3 nucleotide sequence: TGCGCCAGCAGCTTGCAGGGACTCGCAAACAATGAGCAGTTCTTC. The chain recombines TRBV5-1 with TRBJ2-1, with TRBD2 as a possible D gene (6 bases). The CDR3 sequence is 15 residues long. V was pared by 1 base and J by 5 bases, with 13 bases between. The germline V gene has CDR1 SGHRS and CDR2 YFSETQ. Full variable domain (remainder filled in from reference TRBV5-1 and TRBJ2-1): KAGVTQTPRYLIKTRGQQVTLSCSPISGHRSVSWYQQTPGQGLQFLFEYFSETQRNKGNFPGRFSGRQFSNSRSEMNVSTLELGDSALYLCASSLQGLANNEQFFGPGTRLTVL.

The CDR3 coding sequence is TGTGCCAGCAGGGCCCTGGGGGGGGCGAGCTCCTACGAGCAGTACTTC. This gives the protein CASRALGGASSYEQYF. The chain carries TRBV2 and TRBJ2-7; D may be TRBD2 (7 bases). The germline V gene has CDR1 SNHLY and CDR2 FYNNEI. Trimming left V 6 bases short and J 0 bases short, with 18 bases between. CDR3 length equals 16 residues.

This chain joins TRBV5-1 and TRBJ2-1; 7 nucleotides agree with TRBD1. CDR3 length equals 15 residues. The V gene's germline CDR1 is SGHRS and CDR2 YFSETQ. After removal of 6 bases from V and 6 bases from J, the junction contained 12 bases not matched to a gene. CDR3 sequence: CASKDGDRNFNEQFF. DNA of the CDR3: TGCGCCAGCAAAGACGGGGACAGAAATTTCAATGAGCAGTTCTTC.

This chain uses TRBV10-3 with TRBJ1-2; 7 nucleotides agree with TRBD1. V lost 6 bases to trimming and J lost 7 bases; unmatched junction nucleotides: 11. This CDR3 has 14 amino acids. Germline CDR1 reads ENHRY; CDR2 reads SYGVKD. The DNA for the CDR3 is TGTGCCATCAGCGATGCGAGGGACAGTCTTGGCTACACCTTC. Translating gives CAISDARDSLGYTF.

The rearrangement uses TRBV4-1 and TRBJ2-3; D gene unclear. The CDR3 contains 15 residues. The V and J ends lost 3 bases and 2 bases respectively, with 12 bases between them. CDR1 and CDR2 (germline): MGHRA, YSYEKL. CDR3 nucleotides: TGCGCCAGCAGCCAGGCGGCACTTATCACAGATACGCAGTATTTT. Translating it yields CASSQAALITDTQYF.

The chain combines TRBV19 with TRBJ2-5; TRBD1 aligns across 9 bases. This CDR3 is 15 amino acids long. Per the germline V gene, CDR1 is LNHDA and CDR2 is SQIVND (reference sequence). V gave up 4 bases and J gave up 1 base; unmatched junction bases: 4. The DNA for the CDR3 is TGTGCCAGTAGTACCACAGGGGGCATCCAAGAGACCCAGTACTTC. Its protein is CASSTTGGIQETQYF.

The CDR3 region has the DNA TGTGCCAGCAGCCCATCGCGGGGCTTCTATGGCTACACCTTC. Encoded protein: CASSPSRGFYGYTF. The chain employs TRBV7-2 and TRBJ1-2, with D maybe TRBD1 (5 bases). CDR1 is SGHTA, CDR2 FQGNSA, per germline. The V gene lost 5 bases and the J gene lost 4 bases, with 14 bases spanning the gap. CDR3 size: 14 residues. The variable domain in full, completed from reference TRBV7-2 and TRBJ1-2, reads GAGVSQSPSNKVTEKGKDVELRCDPISGHTALYWYRQSLGQGLEFLIYFQGNSAPDKSGLPSDRFSAERTGGSVSTLTIQRTQQEDSAVYLCASSPSRGFYGYTFGSGTRLTVV.

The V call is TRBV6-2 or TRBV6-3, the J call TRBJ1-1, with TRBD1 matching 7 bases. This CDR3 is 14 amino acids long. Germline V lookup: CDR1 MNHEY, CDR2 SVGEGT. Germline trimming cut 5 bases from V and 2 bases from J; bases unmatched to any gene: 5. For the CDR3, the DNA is TGTGCCAGCAGTGGACGACAGGGAAACACTGAAGCTTTCTTT. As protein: CASSGRQGNTEAFF.